This T cell receptor (beta chain) was sequenced in a study of T cell responses to AZD1222 COVID-19 vaccine. Notes on the study in general: An increase in Spike-specific TCR breadth and depth was observed after two AZD1222 doses.

About this clone itself: Its antigen is undetermined.

Produced via immunoSEQ multiplex PCR; TCRdb's table is partial and in-frame only. The data contain over 100,000 clones, 85% to 95% of them singletons. Trimming cost V 8 bases and J 9 bases, with 16 bases left between them. The CDR3 consists of 12 residues. Looked up from germline, CDR1 is MNHEY and CDR2 is SVGAGI. Sample: peripheral blood, taken on day 0 of AZD1222 vaccination. The clonotype originates from an adult in good health. The V call is TRBV6-5, the J call TRBJ1-2; possibly TRBD1 for D (5 bases). CDR3 nucleotides: TGTGCCAGCGGCGGGGGTAGGGGTAGCTACACCTTC. As protein: CASGGGRGSYTF.